The clone carrying this T cell receptor (beta chain) was observed a few times. The data were obtained in a study of blood T cells in healthy people across ages. Trimming removed 1 base from V and 0 bases from J; junction bases left unmatched: 16. Per the germline V gene, CDR1 is SGHAT and CDR2 is FQNNGV. This CDR3 is built from 22 residues. A sample-barcoded 5' primer and a J-beta primer mix were used in a second PCR of roughly 7 to 12 cycles. TCRdb used MiXCR to reprocess the 5' RACE reads, holding one entry per CDR3 protein. Of about 1.8 million distinct CDR3 sequences listed, roughly 52% are singletons.

This sequence originates from a woman aged 40 to 50 in good health. The sequenced sample consisted of blood. The chain couples TRBV11-2 to TRBJ2-1, with 12 positions matching TRBD2. In DNA, the CDR3 is TGTGCCAGCAGCTTAGGTCTGGGTGGTGCGGGACTAGCGGGTAGCTCCTACAATGAGCAGTTCTTC. Protein product: CASSLGLGGAGLAGSSYNEQFF.